This T cell receptor beta chain was retrieved from a study of T cell changes during pregnancy in multiple sclerosis. The table came from immunoSEQ multiplex PCR; TCRdb's copy has only in-frame clones and leaves some out. The sample contains about 80,000 clones, 92% of which appear only once. There are 12 residues in the CDR3. Trimming left V 1 base short and J 2 bases short, with 4 bases between. Looked up from germline, CDR1 is GTSNPN and CDR2 is SVGIG (reference sequence). This sequence was found in a female donor with multiple sclerosis, enrolled in a pregnancy study. The material was peripheral blood, obtained before pregnancy. The V gene is TRBV30, the J gene TRBJ2-3; D ambiguous. The CDR3 protein is CAWSDSTDTQYF. For the CDR3, the DNA is TGTGCCTGGAGTGACTCCACAGATACGCAGTATTTT. Variable domain in full (rest from reference TRBV30 and TRBJ2-3): SQTIHQWPATLVQPVGSPLSLECTVEGTSNPNLYWYRQAAGRGLQLLFYSVGIGQISSEVPQNLSASRPQDRQFILSSKKLLLSDSGFYLCAWSDSTDTQYFGPGTRLTVL.